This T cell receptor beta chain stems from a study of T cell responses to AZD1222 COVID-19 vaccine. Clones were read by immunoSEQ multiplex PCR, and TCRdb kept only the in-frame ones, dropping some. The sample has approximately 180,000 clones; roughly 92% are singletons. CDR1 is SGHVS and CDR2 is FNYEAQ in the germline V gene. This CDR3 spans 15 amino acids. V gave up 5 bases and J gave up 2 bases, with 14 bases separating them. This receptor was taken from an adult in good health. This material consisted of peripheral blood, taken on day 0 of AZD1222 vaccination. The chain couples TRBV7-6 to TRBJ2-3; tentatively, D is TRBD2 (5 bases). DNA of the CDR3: TGTGCCAGCAGCCCAAATCTAGCCTTCACAGATACGCAGTATTTT. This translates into CASSPNLAFTDTQYF.